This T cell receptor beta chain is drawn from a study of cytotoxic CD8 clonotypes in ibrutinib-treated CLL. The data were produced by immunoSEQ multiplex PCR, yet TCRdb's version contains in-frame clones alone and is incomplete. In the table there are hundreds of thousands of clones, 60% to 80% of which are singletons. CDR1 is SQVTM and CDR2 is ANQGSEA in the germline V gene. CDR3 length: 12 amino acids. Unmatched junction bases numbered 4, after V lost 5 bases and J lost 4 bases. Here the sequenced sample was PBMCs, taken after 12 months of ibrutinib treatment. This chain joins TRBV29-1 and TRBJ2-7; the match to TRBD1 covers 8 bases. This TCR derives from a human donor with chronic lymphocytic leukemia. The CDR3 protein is CSVRTGNYEQYF. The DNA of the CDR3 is TGCAGCGTTCGGACAGGGAATTACGAGCAGTACTTC.